This T cell receptor beta chain stems from a study of shared clonotypes between healthy human individuals. Study-level points and caveats: Against clonotypes common to all four donors, non-shared ones had lower generation probabilities. The diversity represented, both genetic and in exposure history, was limited by few donors. Approximately 4.6% of naive CD4 clonotypes were common to a handful of donors. In the sorted subsets, rarefaction showed sequencing was incomplete despite large depth.

Clones were read by immunoSEQ multiplex PCR, and TCRdb kept only the in-frame ones, dropping some. The table records tens of thousands of clones, 60% to 65% of them present only once. Details on this clone: Its antigen remains unknown.

CDR1 and CDR2 (germline): MDHEN, SYDVKM. The junction had 11 bases not matched to a gene; V was cut back by 4 bases and J by 5 bases. CDR3 length: 16 amino acids. The rearrangement uses TRBV28 and TRBJ2-1, with 7 bases identical to TRBD2. The TCR originated in a man aged 25 to 45 in good health. The specimen sequenced was memory CD8+ T cells sorted from blood. Subset noted: CD45RO+ cells pooled with CCR7-negative TemRA cells. The CDR3 protein is CASSSLAGDENNEQFF. For the CDR3, the DNA is TGTGCCAGCAGTTCCTTAGCGGGTGATGAGAACAATGAGCAGTTCTTC.